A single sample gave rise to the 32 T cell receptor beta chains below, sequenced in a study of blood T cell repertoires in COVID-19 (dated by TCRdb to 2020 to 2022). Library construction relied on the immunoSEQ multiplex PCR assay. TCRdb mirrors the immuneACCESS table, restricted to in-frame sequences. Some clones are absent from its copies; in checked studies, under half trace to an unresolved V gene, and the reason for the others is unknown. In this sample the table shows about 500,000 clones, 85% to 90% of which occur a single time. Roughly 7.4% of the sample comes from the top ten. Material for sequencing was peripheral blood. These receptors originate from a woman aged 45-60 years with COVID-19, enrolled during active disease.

The CDR3 protein is CASSYSVEADTQYF. The CDR3 region has the DNA TGTGCCAGCAGTTACTCGGTCGAAGCGGATACGCAGTATTTT. V is TRBV6-5 and J is TRBJ2-3; D remains unclear. This CDR3 has 14 amino acids. Per the germline V gene, CDR1 is MNHEY and CDR2 is SVGAGI. Trimming took off 0 bases at V and 6 bases at J, with 10 bases between the two ends.

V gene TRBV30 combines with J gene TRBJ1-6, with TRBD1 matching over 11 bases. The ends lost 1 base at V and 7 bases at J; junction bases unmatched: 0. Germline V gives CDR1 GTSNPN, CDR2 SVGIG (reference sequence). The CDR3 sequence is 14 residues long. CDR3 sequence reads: CAWSGDRGNSPLHF. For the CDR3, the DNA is TGTGCCTGGAGTGGGGACAGGGGGAATTCACCCCTCCACTTT. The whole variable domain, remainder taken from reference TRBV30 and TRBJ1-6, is SQTIHQWPATLVQPVGSPLSLECTVEGTSNPNLYWYRQAAGRGLQLLFYSVGIGQISSEVPQNLSASRPQDRQFILSSKKLLLSDSGFYLCAWSGDRGNSPLHFGNGTRLTVT.

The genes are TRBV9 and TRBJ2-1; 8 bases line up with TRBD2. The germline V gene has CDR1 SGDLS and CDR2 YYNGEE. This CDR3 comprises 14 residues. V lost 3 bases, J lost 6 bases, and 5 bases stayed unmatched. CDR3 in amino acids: CASSDSGDSNEQFF. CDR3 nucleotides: TGTGCCAGCAGCGATAGCGGGGACTCCAATGAGCAGTTCTTC.

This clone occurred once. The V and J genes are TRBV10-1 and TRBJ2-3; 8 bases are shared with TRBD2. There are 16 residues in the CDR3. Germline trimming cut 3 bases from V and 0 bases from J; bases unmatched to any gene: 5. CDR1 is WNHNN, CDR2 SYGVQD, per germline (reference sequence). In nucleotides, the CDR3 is TGCGCCAGCAGTGATGGCGGGGGGCCTAGCACAGATACGCAGTATTTT. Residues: CASSDGGGPSTDTQYF.

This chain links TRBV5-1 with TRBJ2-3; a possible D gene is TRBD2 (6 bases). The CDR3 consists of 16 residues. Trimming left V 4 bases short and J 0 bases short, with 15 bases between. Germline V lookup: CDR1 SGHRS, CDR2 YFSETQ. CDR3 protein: CASSPYAGKSTDTQYF. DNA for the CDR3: TGCGCCAGCAGCCCTTATGCGGGGAAGAGCACAGATACGCAGTATTTT. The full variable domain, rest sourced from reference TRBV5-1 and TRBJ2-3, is KAGVTQTPRYLIKTRGQQVTLSCSPISGHRSVSWYQQTPGQGLQFLFEYFSETQRNKGNFPGRFSGRQFSNSRSEMNVSTLELGDSALYLCASSPYAGKSTDTQYFGPGTRLTVL.

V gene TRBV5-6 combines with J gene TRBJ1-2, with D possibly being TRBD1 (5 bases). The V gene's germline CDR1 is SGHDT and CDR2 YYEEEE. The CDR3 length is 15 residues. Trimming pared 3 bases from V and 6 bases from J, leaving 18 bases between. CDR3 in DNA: TGTGCCAGCAGCTCCCGAGGGGCGGGACCTAATGGCTACACCTTC. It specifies CASSSRGAGPNGYTF.

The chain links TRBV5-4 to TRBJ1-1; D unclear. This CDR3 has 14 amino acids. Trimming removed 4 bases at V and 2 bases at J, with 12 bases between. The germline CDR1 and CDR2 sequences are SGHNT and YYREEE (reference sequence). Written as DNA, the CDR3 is TGTGCCAGCAGCCAAAGGACTGCCAACACTGAAGCTTTCTTT. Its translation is CASSQRTANTEAFF.

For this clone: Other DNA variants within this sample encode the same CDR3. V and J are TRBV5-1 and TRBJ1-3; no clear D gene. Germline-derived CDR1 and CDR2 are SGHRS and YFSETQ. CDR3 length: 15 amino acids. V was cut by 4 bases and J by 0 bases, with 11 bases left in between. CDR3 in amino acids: CASSLAGGSGNTIYF. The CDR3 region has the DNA TGCGCCAGCAGCCTGGCAGGAGGCTCTGGAAACACCATATATTTT.

In nucleotides, the CDR3 is TGTGCCAGCAGCCAAGATCAATTCGCGGCGGAGCAGTTCTTC. As protein: CASSQDQFAAEQFF. The rearrangement uses TRBV3-1 (or the pseudogene TRBV3-2) and TRBJ2-1; D is uncertain. The CDR3 loop spans 14 amino acids. V lost 0 bases to trimming and J lost 10 bases, with 13 bases between them. Germline CDR1 reads LGHDT; CDR2 reads YNNKEL (reference sequence).

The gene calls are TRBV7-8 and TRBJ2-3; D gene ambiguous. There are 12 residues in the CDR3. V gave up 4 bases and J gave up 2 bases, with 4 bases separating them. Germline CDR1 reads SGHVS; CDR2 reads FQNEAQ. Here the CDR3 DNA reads TGTGCCAGCAGCTACAACACAGATACGCAGTATTTT. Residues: CASSYNTDTQYF.

The DNA for the CDR3 is TGTGCCAGCAGCCGGAGCGGTCTAGTCGAAAAACTGTTTTTT. Residues: CASSRSGLVEKLFF. J is TRBJ1-4 and V is TRBV13, with D unclear. This CDR3 region has 14 residues. V was trimmed by 5 bases and J by 8 bases, leaving 15 bases between them. Germline CDR1 reads PRHDT; CDR2 reads FYEKMQ (reference sequence). Full variable domain (missing parts from reference TRBV13 and TRBJ1-4): AAGVIQSPRHLIKEKRETATLKCYPIPRHDTVYWYQQGPGQDPQFLISFYEKMQSDKGSIPDRFSAQQFSDYHSELNMSSLELGDSALYFCASSRSGLVEKLFFGSGTQLSVL.

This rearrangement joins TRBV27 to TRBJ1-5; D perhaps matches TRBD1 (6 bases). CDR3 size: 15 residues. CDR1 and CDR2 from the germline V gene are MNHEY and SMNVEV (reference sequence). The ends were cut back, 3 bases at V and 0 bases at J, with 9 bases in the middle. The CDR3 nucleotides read TGTGCCAGCAGTTTCTCGACAGGTAGCAATCAGCCCCAGCATTTT. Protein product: CASSFSTGSNQPQHF.

The CDR3 reads CASSHRDRDLLAKNIQYF. The CDR3 DNA is TGTGCCAGCAGCCACCGGGACAGGGATCTTTTAGCCAAAAACATTCAGTACTTC. This chain joins TRBV21-1 and TRBJ2-4; the table's D call, TRBD1, was not checked against the DNA. TRBV21-1 is given as a pseudogene. CDR3 length: 18 residues.

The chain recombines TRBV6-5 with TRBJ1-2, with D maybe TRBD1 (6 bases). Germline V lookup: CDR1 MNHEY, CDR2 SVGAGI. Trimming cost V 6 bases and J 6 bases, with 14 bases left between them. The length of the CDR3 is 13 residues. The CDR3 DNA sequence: TGTGCCAGCAGCAGGGGCAGGGGAGATGGCTACACCTTC. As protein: CASSRGRGDGYTF.

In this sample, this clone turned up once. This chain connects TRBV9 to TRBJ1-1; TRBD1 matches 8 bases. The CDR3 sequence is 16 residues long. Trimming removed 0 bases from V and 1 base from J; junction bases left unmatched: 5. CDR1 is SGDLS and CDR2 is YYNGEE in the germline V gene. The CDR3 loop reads CASSVASTGGNTEAFF. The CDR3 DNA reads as TGTGCCAGCAGCGTAGCTTCAACAGGGGGGAACACTGAAGCTTTCTTT.

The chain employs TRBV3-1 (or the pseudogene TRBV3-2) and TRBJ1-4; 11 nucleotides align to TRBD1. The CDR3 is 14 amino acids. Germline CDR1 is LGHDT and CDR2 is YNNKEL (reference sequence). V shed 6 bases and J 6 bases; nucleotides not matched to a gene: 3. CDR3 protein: CASRDRGLDEKLFF. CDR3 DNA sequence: TGTGCCAGCAGGGACAGGGGGCTGGATGAAAAACTGTTTTTT.

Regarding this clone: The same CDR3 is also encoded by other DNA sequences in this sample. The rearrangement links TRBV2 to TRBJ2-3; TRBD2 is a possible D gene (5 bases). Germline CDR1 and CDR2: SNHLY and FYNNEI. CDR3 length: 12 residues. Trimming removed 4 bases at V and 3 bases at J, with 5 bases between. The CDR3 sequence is CASSGGTDTQYF. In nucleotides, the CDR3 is TGTGCCAGCAGTGGAGGGACAGATACGCAGTATTTT.

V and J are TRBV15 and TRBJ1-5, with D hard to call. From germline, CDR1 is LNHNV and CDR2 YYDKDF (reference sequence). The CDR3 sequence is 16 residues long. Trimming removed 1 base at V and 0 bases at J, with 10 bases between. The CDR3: CATSRGLTISNQPQHF. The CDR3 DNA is TGTGCCACCAGCAGAGGGCTAACTATTAGCAATCAGCCCCAGCATTTT. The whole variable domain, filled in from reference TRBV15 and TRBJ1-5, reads DAMVIQNPRYQVTQFGKPVTLSCSQTLNHNVMYWYQQKSSQAPKLLFHYYDKDFNNEADTPDNFQSRRPNTSFCFLDIRSPGLGDTAMYLCATSRGLTISNQPQHFGDGTRLSIL.

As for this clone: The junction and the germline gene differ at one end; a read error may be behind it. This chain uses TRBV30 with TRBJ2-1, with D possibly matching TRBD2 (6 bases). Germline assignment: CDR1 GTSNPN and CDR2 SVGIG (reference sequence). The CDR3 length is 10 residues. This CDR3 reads CAAVRTTSVF. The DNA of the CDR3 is TGTGCCGCCGTAAGGACTACGAGCGTCTTC. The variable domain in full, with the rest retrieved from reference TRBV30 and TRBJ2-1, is SQTIHQWPATLVQPVGSPLSLECTVEGTSNPNLYWYRQAAGRGLQLLFYSVGIGQISSEVPQNLSASRPQDRQFILSSKKLLLSDSGFYLCAAVRTTSVFGPGTRLTVL.

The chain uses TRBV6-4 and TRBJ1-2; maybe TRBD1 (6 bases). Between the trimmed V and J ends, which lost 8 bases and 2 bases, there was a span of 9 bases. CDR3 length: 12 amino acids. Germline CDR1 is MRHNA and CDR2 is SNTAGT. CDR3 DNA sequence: TGTGCCAGCTCCGACAGGAACTATGGCTACACCTTC. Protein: CASSDRNYGYTF.

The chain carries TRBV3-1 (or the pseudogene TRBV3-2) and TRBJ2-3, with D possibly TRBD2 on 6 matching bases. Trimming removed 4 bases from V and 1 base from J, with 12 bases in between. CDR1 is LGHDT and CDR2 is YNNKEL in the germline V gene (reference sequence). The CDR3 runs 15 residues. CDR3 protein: CASSPRGLRTDTQYF. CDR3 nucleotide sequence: TGTGCCAGCAGCCCTCGGGGACTTCGCACAGATACGCAGTATTTT.

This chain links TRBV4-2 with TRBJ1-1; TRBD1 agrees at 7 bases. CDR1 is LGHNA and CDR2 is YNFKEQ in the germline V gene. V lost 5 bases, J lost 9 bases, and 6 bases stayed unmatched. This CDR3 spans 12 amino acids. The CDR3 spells CASSASGGQAFF. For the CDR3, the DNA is TGTGCCAGCAGCGCATCAGGGGGGCAAGCTTTCTTT.

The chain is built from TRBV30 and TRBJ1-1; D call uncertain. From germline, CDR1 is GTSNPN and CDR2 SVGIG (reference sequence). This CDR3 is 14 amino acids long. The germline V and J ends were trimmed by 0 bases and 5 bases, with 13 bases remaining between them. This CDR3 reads CAWSVTAGNTEAFF. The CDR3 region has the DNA TGTGCCTGGAGTGTCACGGCAGGTAATACTGAAGCTTTCTTT.

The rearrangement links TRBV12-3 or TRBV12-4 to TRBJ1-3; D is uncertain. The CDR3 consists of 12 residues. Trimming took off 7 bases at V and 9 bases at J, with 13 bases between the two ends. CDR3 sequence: CASTFPPGTIYF. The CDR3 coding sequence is TGTGCCAGCACTTTTCCCCCCGGCACCATATATTTT.

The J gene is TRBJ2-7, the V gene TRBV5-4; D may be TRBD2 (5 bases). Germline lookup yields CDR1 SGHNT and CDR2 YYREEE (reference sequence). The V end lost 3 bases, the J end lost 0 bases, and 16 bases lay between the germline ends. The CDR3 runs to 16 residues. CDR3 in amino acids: CASSSANRRSSYEQYF. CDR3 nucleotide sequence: TGTGCCAGCAGCTCCGCTAATCGGAGGAGCTCCTACGAGCAGTACTTC.

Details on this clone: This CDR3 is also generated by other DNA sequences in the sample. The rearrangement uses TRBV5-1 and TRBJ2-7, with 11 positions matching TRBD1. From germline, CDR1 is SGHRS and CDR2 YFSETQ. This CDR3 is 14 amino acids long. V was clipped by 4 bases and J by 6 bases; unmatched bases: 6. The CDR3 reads CASSAGQGAGEQYF. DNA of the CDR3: TGCGCCAGCAGCGCAGGACAGGGGGCGGGCGAGCAGTACTTC.

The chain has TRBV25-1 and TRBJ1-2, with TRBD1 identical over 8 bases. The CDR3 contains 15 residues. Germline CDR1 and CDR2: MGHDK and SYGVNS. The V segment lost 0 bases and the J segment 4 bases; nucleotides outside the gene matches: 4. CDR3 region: CASSEYGQGSYGYTF. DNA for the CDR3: TGTGCCAGCAGTGAATATGGACAGGGAAGCTATGGCTACACCTTC.

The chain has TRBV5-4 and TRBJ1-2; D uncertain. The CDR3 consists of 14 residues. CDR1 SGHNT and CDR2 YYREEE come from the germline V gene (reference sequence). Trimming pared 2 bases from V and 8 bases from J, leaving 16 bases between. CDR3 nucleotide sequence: TGTGCCAGCAGCTTTGCTGGTTTGCAGAAGGGCTACACCTTC. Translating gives CASSFAGLQKGYTF.

The CDR3 spells CATTDRVESPLHF. For the CDR3, the DNA is TGTGCCACCACTGACAGGGTAGAGTCACCCCTCCACTTT. This rearrangement joins TRBV2 to TRBJ1-6, with 7 positions matching TRBD1. The CDR3 runs 13 residues. V lost 10 bases and J lost 10; bases outside the gene matches: 10. Per the germline V gene, CDR1 is SNHLY and CDR2 is FYNNEI.

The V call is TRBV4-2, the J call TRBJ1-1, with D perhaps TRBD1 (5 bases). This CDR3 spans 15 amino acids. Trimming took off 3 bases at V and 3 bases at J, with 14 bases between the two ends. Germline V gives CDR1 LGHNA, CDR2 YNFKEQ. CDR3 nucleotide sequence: TGTGCCAGCAGCCAGGCCTCGGGGGGGTACACTGAAGCTTTCTTT. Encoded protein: CASSQASGGYTEAFF.

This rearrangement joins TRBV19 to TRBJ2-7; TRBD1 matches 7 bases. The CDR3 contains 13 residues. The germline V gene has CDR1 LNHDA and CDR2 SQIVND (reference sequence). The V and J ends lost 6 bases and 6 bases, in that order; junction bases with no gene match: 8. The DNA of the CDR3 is TGTGCCAGTAGAAGACAGGGAATGACCGAGCAGTACTTC. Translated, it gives CASRRQGMTEQYF.

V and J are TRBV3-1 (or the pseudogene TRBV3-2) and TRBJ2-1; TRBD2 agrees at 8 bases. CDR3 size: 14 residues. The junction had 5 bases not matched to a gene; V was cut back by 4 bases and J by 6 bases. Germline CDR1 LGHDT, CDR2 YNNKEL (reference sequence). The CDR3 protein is CASSPSAGGNEQFF. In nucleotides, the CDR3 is TGTGCCAGCAGCCCTTCGGCGGGGGGCAATGAGCAGTTCTTC.